The clone carrying this T cell receptor beta chain turned up a few times. Antigen: not known. The data were obtained in a study of T-cell memory formation after mild COVID-19. About the study: For the most part, TCR clusters were specific to one donor.

TCRdb itself ran the 5' RACE reads through MiXCR, one entry per CDR3 protein. The sample lists 110,000 to 150,000 distinct CDR3 sequences; more than 13% were seen once. Whole-study results and caveats: Nothing showed for sure that second-wave clones peaking on day 37 were SARS-CoV-2 specific. Day 15 to 85 contracting clones showed balanced CD4/CD8; day 15 to 37 expanders favored CD4+.

Germline CDR1 MGHRA, CDR2 YSYEKL. The CDR3 runs 15 residues. V shed 3 bases and J shed 4 bases, with 15 bases lying between them. The clonotype comes from an adult woman who had mild COVID-19 (a few samples of this study predate the infection). Cell type and time point are not known. The sample taken for sequencing was PBMCs or a T cell subset sorted from them (not recorded which). The chain couples TRBV4-1 to TRBJ2-5; D may be TRBD1 (6 bases). The CDR3 DNA reads as TGCGCCAGCAGCCAGTTACAGGGCGGAGGAGAGACCCAGTACTTC. Its protein is CASSQLQGGGETQYF.